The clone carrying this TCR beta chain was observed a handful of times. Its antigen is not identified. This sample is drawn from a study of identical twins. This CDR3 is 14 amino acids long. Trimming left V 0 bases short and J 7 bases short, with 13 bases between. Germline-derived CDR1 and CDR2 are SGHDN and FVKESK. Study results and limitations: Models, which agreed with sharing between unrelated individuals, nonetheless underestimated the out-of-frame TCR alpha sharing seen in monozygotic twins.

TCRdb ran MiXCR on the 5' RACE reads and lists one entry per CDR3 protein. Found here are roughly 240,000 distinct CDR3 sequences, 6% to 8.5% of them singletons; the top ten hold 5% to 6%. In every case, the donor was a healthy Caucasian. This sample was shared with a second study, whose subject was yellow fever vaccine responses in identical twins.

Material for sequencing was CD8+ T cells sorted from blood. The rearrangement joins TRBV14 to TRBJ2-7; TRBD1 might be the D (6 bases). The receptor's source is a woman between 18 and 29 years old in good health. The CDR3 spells CASSQDRGYHEQYF. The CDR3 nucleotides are TGTGCCAGCAGCCAAGATAGGGGGTATCATGAGCAGTACTTC.